This T cell receptor (beta chain) is drawn from a study of blood T cell repertoires in COVID-19. The junction had 6 bases not matched to a gene; V was cut back by 7 bases and J by 6 bases. The germline V gene encodes CDR1 SNHLY and CDR2 FYNNEI. The CDR3 extends over 14 amino acids. Clones were read by immunoSEQ multiplex PCR, and TCRdb kept only the in-frame ones, dropping some. Here the sample spans hundreds of thousands of clones, about 91% being singletons. Material for sequencing was peripheral blood. This TCR was sampled from a woman aged 45-65 years with COVID-19, enrolled during active disease. This chain joins TRBV2 and TRBJ1-5, with TRBD1 identical over 10 bases. The CDR3 nucleotides read TGTGCCAGCAAAAAGACAGGGGGCTCTCAGCCCCAGCATTTT. This encodes CASKKTGGSQPQHF.